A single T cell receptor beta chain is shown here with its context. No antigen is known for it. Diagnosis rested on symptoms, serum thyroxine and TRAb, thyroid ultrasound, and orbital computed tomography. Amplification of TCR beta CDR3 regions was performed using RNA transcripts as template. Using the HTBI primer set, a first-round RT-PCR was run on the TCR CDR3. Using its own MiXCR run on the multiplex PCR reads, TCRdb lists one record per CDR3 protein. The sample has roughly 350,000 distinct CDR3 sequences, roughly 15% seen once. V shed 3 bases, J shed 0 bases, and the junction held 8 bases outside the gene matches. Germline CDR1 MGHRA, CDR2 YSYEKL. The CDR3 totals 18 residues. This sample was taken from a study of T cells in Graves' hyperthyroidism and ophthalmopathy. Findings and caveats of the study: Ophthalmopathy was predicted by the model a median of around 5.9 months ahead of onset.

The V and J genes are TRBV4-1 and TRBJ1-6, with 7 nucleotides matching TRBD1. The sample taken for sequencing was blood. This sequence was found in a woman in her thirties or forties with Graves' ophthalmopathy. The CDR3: CASSQLTQGNSYNSPLHF. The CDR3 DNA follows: TGCGCCAGCAGCCAGTTGACACAGGGGAACTCCTATAATTCACCCCTCCACTTT.